This T cell receptor (beta chain) was obtained from a study of T cell responses to AZD1222 COVID-19 vaccine. Profiled with immunoSEQ multiplex PCR; TCRdb holds only in-frame clones, not every one. The sample has about 140,000 clones; approximately 89% are singletons. The specimen was peripheral blood, collected on day 0 of AZD1222 vaccination. This clonotype originated in an adult in good health.

In DNA, the CDR3 is TGTGCCAGCAGTGGGGAAACCGGGAATACGCAGTATTTT. Translated: CASSGETGNTQYF. V is TRBV2 and J is TRBJ2-3; perhaps TRBD2 as D (5 bases). V was pared by 4 bases and J by 7 bases, with 12 bases between. In germline, CDR1 is SNHLY, CDR2 FYNNEI. This CDR3 is built from 13 residues.